Below are 18 T cell receptor beta chains sequenced from a single sample in a study of graft-versus-host responses after intestinal transplantation. The data were produced by immunoSEQ multiplex PCR, yet TCRdb's version contains in-frame clones alone and is incomplete. This table has more than 9,000 clones, nearly 95% appearing once. Sequenced here: bone marrow, sampled around 75 weeks after intestinal transplantation. These receptors originate from a human patient who received an intestinal transplant, so some T cells may come from the graft donor.

The chain links TRBV19 to TRBJ2-1; D is possibly TRBD2 (6 bases). Trimming pared 3 bases from V and 0 bases from J, leaving 9 bases between. Germline values: CDR1 LNHDA, CDR2 SQIVND (reference sequence). The CDR3 runs 15 residues. The CDR3 here is CASSISGNSYNEQFF. The CDR3 DNA sequence: TGTGCCAGTAGTATTAGCGGTAACTCCTACAATGAGCAGTTCTTC.

This rearrangement joins TRBV20-1 to TRBJ1-6; tentative D call: TRBD1 (5 bases). Per germline, CDR1 DFQATT and CDR2 SNEGSKA (reference sequence). The germline V and J ends were trimmed by 3 bases and 8 bases, with 5 bases remaining between them. The CDR3 length is 11 residues. For the CDR3, the DNA is TGCAGTGCTAGGGGGGATTCACCCCTCCACTTT. Residues: CSARGDSPLHF.

The chain couples TRBV28 to TRBJ2-1; TRBD1 is a possible D gene (5 bases). V lost 8 bases, J lost 6 bases, and 20 bases lay in between. The germline V gene has CDR1 MDHEN and CDR2 SYDVKM. This CDR3 comprises 15 residues. The CDR3: CASGPGRTRANEQFF. CDR3 DNA: TGTGCCAGCGGCCCAGGGCGTACAAGAGCCAATGAGCAGTTCTTC. The whole variable domain, filled in from reference TRBV28 and TRBJ2-1, reads DVKVTQSSRYLVKRTGEKVFLECVQDMDHENMFWYRQDPGLGLRLIYFSYDVKMKEKGDIPEGYSVSREKKERFSLILESASTNQTSMYLCASGPGRTRANEQFFGPGTRLTVL.

V usage is TRBV19 and J usage is TRBJ2-1; D gene ambiguous. Per the germline V gene, CDR1 is LNHDA and CDR2 is SQIVND (reference sequence). This CDR3 is built from 14 residues. Between the trimmed V and J ends, which lost 4 bases and 5 bases, there was a span of 12 bases. CDR3 amino acids: CASSSPGLDNEQFF. The CDR3 bases are TGTGCCAGTAGTAGCCCCGGGTTAGACAATGAGCAGTTCTTC. The variable domain in full, completed from reference TRBV19 and TRBJ2-1, reads DGGITQSPKYLFRKEGQNVTLSCEQNLNHDAMYWYRQDPGQGLRLIYYSQIVNDFQKGDIAEGYSVSREKKESFPLTVTSAQKNPTAFYLCASSSPGLDNEQFFGPGTRLTVL.

V and J are TRBV7-9 and TRBJ2-5, with TRBD1 matching over 7 bases. This CDR3 has 14 residues. Germline V gene lookup returns CDR1 SEHNR and CDR2 FQNEAQ (reference sequence). The V segment lost 5 bases and the J segment 4 bases; nucleotides outside the gene matches: 7. The CDR3 region has the DNA TGTGCCAGCAGCCCTCGGGACAGTCGAGAGACCCAGTACTTC. It encodes CASSPRDSRETQYF.

Only one count was recorded for this clone. The chain uses TRBV5-6 and TRBJ2-7; 8 bases are a match to TRBD1. The trim removed 5 bases at V and 6 bases at J, leaving 4 bases unmatched. CDR1 and CDR2 (germline): SGHDT, YYEEEE. This CDR3 has 12 amino acids. The CDR3 sequence is CASSAGGAEQYF. CDR3 coding DNA: TGTGCCAGCAGTGCAGGGGGCGCCGAGCAGTACTTC.

J is TRBJ2-5 and V is TRBV9; 8 bases match TRBD1. Germline loops: CDR1 SGDLS, CDR2 YYNGEE. Trimming cost V 3 bases and J 1 base; bases outside gene matches: 2. The CDR3 has 14 amino acids. CDR3 sequence: CASSETGVQETQYF. The CDR3 DNA follows: TGTGCCAGCAGCGAGACAGGGGTCCAAGAGACCCAGTACTTC.

The V and J genes are TRBV5-1 and TRBJ1-1; 9 positions match TRBD1. CDR1 SGHRS and CDR2 YFSETQ come from the germline V gene. V lost 3 bases and J lost 1; bases outside the gene matches: 7. The CDR3 is 16 amino acids. The CDR3 is CASSSGTGRENTEAFF. CDR3 bases: TGCGCCAGCAGCTCCGGGACAGGGAGGGAGAACACTGAAGCTTTCTTT.

The chain couples TRBV2 to TRBJ1-5; no reliable D call. The CDR3 contains 13 residues. The germline CDR1 and CDR2 sequences are SNHLY and FYNNEI. Trimming removed 3 bases at V and 5 bases at J, with 8 bases between. This chain's CDR3 is CASSDNGHQPQHF. CDR3 bases: TGTGCCAGCAGTGATAACGGTCATCAGCCCCAGCATTTT.

CDR3 sequence (DNA): TGTGCCATCAGTGATAACAGGGGCAATCAGCCCCAGCATTTT. Translating gives CAISDNRGNQPQHF. The rearrangement links TRBV10-3 to TRBJ1-5; a possible D gene is TRBD1 (6 bases). Trimming stripped 3 bases from V and 2 bases from J, with 8 bases between. The germline V gene encodes CDR1 ENHRY and CDR2 SYGVKD. The length of the CDR3 is 14 residues.

This clone has only a few counts. The CDR3 DNA reads TGTGCCAGTAGTTCAAGGACCTCAACTAATGAAAAACTGTTTTTT. It translates to CASSSRTSTNEKLFF. The chain is built from TRBV19 and TRBJ1-4; unclear D gene. V lost 5 bases, J lost 0 bases, and 10 bases lay in between. The CDR3 loop spans 15 amino acids. Per the germline V gene, CDR1 is LNHDA and CDR2 is SQIVND (reference sequence).

The CDR3: CASSQGQGFQETQYF. CDR3 nucleotide sequence: TGTGCCAGCAGCCAGGGACAGGGGTTCCAAGAGACCCAGTACTTC. The chain links TRBV7-2 to TRBJ2-5, with 10 positions matching TRBD1. Germline CDR1 reads SGHTA; CDR2 reads FQGNSA. This CDR3 comprises 15 residues. Trimming at V came to 5 bases and at J to 1 base, leaving 4 bases not matched to a gene. Supplemented by reference TRBV7-2 and TRBJ2-5, the full variable domain reads GAGVSQSPSNKVTEKGKDVELRCDPISGHTALYWYRQSLGQGLEFLIYFQGNSAPDKSGLPSDRFSAERTGGSVSTLTIQRTQQEDSAVYLCASSQGQGFQETQYFGPGTRLLVL.

This chain joins TRBV7-9 and TRBJ1-1; D possibly corresponds to TRBD1 (5 bases). V was shortened by 6 bases and J by 1 base, with 15 bases between the two germline ends. This CDR3 region has 15 residues. Germline lookup yields CDR1 SEHNR and CDR2 FQNEAQ (reference sequence). The CDR3 loop reads CASSLTDRPNTEAFF. In DNA, the CDR3 is TGTGCCAGCAGTCTTACCGACAGACCGAACACTGAAGCTTTCTTT.

The V call is TRBV2, the J call TRBJ2-3; 9 nucleotides agree with TRBD2. The CDR3 sequence is 16 residues long. Germline V lookup: CDR1 SNHLY, CDR2 FYNNEI. After removal of 4 bases from V and 4 bases from J, the junction contained 9 bases not matched to a gene. For the CDR3, the DNA is TGTGCCAGCAGTGTTTCGAGGGCGGGAGGGGCAGATACGCAGTATTTT. It translates to CASSVSRAGGADTQYF.

The chain combines TRBV7-6 with TRBJ2-1; 8 bases agree with TRBD1. J was trimmed by 1 base and V by 2 bases; bases with no gene match: 1. Germline CDR1 SGHVS, CDR2 FNYEAQ. This CDR3 has 15 residues. In nucleotides, the CDR3 is TGTGCCAGCAGCTTACGGACAGGGTCCTACAATGAGCAGTTCTTC. It specifies CASSLRTGSYNEQFF.

The chain employs TRBV7-6 and TRBJ2-7; TRBD2 is a possible D gene (5 bases). The CDR3 is 16 amino acids. Trimming pared 1 base from V and 1 base from J, leaving 14 bases between. Germline loops: CDR1 SGHVS, CDR2 FNYEAQ. This chain's CDR3 is CASSLVPLRESYEQYF. In DNA, the CDR3 is TGTGCCAGCAGCTTAGTCCCCCTACGGGAATCCTACGAGCAGTACTTC.

The chain joins TRBV5-1 to TRBJ1-5; maybe TRBD1 (5 bases). The V end was cut by 0 bases, the J end by 0 bases, with 7 bases between. The CDR3 runs to 15 residues. Per germline, CDR1 SGHRS and CDR2 YFSETQ. The CDR3 loop is CASSLAGYSNQPQHF. CDR3 bases: TGCGCCAGCAGCTTGGCAGGGTATAGCAATCAGCCCCAGCATTTT.

The gene calls are TRBV6-1 and TRBJ1-2; D unclear. With 8 bases removed from V and 0 bases from J, the gap between germline ends came to 16 bases. This CDR3 spans 15 amino acids. Germline loops: CDR1 MNHNS, CDR2 SASEGT. CDR3 in amino acids: CASELRHLTNYGYTF. CDR3 nucleotide sequence: TGTGCCAGCGAATTACGACATTTAACTAACTATGGCTACACCTTC.